Following are 8 T cell receptor beta chains from one sample sequenced in a study of blood T cell repertoires in COVID-19 (dated by TCRdb to the early 2020s). The library was produced with the immunoSEQ multiplex PCR assay. TCRdb's version of the immuneACCESS table is confined to in-frame rearrangements and falls short of the full clone set. An unresolved V gene accounts for under half of the shortfall where checked; the remainder is of unknown origin. The sample yields a few hundred thousand clones; roughly four fifths were counted once. The ten largest clonotypes hold around 3.3% of the sample. The material sequenced was peripheral blood. The receptors here all came from a young woman with acute or convalescent COVID-19.

The genes are TRBV6-6 and TRBJ1-2, with 10 bases identical to TRBD1. The CDR3 sequence is 16 residues long. V lost 2 bases to trimming and J lost 7 bases; unmatched junction nucleotides: 10. Germline V gene sequence: CDR1 MNHNY, CDR2 SVGAGI (reference sequence). CDR3 nucleotides: TGTGCCAGCAGTTACCGGGACAGGGGAAACTCACGTGGCTACACCTTC. It yields the protein CASSYRDRGNSRGYTF.

The chain is built from TRBV18 and TRBJ2-2, with D unclear. Germline V lookup: CDR1 KGHSH, CDR2 LQKENI. V was cut by 5 bases and J by 1 base, with 14 bases left in between. There are 16 residues in the CDR3. The CDR3 DNA reads as TGTGCCAGCTCAACATGGGCAGACGTGAACACCGGGGAGCTGTTTTTT. Protein product: CASSTWADVNTGELFF.

As to this clone: This same CDR3 is encoded by further DNA sequences in the sample. V usage is TRBV11-2 and J usage is TRBJ1-1, with 8 bases identical to TRBD1. The germline gives CDR1 SGHAT, CDR2 FQNNGV. CDR3 length equals 15 residues. V lost 4 bases, J lost 1 base, and 5 bases stayed unmatched. The DNA of the CDR3 is TGTGCCAGCAGCTCTTCGGACAGGGCGAACACTGAAGCTTTCTTT. Translation gives CASSSSDRANTEAFF.

The CDR3 here is CASTRREVSEAFF. Written as DNA, the CDR3 is TGTGCCAGTACCCGACGTGAGGTCTCTGAAGCTTTCTTT. The rearrangement uses TRBV19 and TRBJ1-1; unclear D gene. The germline V and J ends were trimmed by 7 bases and 6 bases, with 15 bases remaining between them. The CDR3 sequence is 13 residues long. In germline, CDR1 is LNHDA, CDR2 SQIVND (reference sequence).

This clone was detected once. The chain couples TRBV7-8 to TRBJ2-7; 7 bases map to TRBD1. Germline CDR1 and CDR2: SGHVS and FQNEAQ. The CDR3 covers 16 residues. V shed 5 bases and J 2 bases; nucleotides not matched to a gene: 12. CDR3 coding DNA: TGTGCCAGCAGCACCCTCGTGGGACAGCGTCCCTACGAGCAGTACTTC. It translates to CASSTLVGQRPYEQYF.

CDR3 amino acids: CASSLSQGARETQYF. Written as DNA, the CDR3 is TGTGCCAGCAGCTTATCCCAGGGGGCGAGGGAGACCCAGTACTTC. This chain connects TRBV11-3 to TRBJ2-5; TRBD1 matches 8 bases. There are 15 residues in the CDR3. Germline CDR1 SGHNT, CDR2 YENEEA. V lost 2 bases to trimming and J lost 5 bases; unmatched junction nucleotides: 7.

J is TRBJ1-1 and V is TRBV3-1 (or the pseudogene TRBV3-2); D ambiguous. CDR3 size: 10 residues. With 8 bases removed from V and 6 bases from J, the gap between germline ends came to 7 bases. The germline gives CDR1 LGHDT, CDR2 YNNKEL (reference sequence). CDR3: CASAPAEAFF. CDR3 nucleotide sequence: TGTGCCAGCGCGCCGGCTGAAGCTTTCTTT.

The chain links TRBV4-3 to TRBJ2-2; 13 nucleotides align to TRBD2. CDR3 size: 19 residues. Per germline, CDR1 LGHNA and CDR2 YSLEER. J gave up 3 bases and V 3 bases, and 10 bases lay outside the gene matches. CDR3 nucleotides: TGCGCCAGCAGCCACCCAGGACTAGCGGGAGAGACGGACACCGGGGAGCTGTTTTTT. It encodes CASSHPGLAGETDTGELFF.